This T cell receptor beta chain was sequenced during a study of memory CD4+ T cells and cytomegalovirus serostatus. Study-wide findings and caveats: The CMV-associated TCR signature appears largely within the CD4+ memory repertoire.

V trimming: 0 bases; J trimming: 4 bases; junction bases outside the gene matches: 5. Germline loops: CDR1 LNHNV, CDR2 YYDKDF (reference sequence). The CDR3 has 16 amino acids. Original data processing: Out-of-frame sequences were removed, leaving 2,000,000 or so distinct TCRbeta sequences. Data came from immunoSEQ multiplex PCR; TCRdb stores just in-frame clones and leaves some out. V and J calls and clone size are copied from that table; D and trimming were computed from the DNA. The sample has approximately 44,000 clones, about 79% seen once; the top ten hold about 6.8%. In regard to this clone: Its antigen remains unknown.

The sort gate was single viable CD3+CD4+CD8-CD45RO+ cells for memory CD4+ T cells. CMV serostatus came from serum IgG against pp150, pp28, p38, p52. Total CD4+ T cells were enriched by CD4 positive selection. The sequence came from an adult in good health and CMV-seronegative. This chain joins TRBV15 and TRBJ2-2, with 7 nucleotides matching TRBD2. The material sequenced was memory CD4+ T cells from blood. CDR3 protein: CATSREASGRTGELFF. CDR3 nucleotides: TGTGCCACCAGCAGAGAGGCTAGCGGTCGCACCGGGGAGCTGTTTTTT.